The 21 T cell receptor beta chains below all came from one sample that was sequenced in a study of T cell responses to AZD1222 COVID-19 vaccine. The table came from immunoSEQ multiplex PCR; TCRdb's copy has only in-frame clones and leaves some out. The table shows about 90,000 clones, with 88% occurring only once. This specimen was peripheral blood, taken on day 0 of AZD1222 vaccination. These receptors were taken from an adult in good health.

This chain uses TRBV5-6 with TRBJ1-4; weak D call: TRBD1 (5 bases). The CDR3 loop spans 17 amino acids. Trimming took 3 bases from V and 1 from J, leaving 16 bases between them. Per the germline V gene, CDR1 is SGHDT and CDR2 is YYEEEE. The CDR3 sequence is CASSSYQGPQTNEKLFF. For the CDR3, the DNA is TGTGCCAGCAGCTCATACCAGGGACCACAAACTAATGAAAAACTGTTTTTT.

The chain recombines TRBV10-3 with TRBJ1-4, with D perhaps matching TRBD1 (5 bases). The CDR3 loop spans 14 amino acids. Trimming pared 8 bases from V and 4 bases from J, leaving 14 bases between. The germline V gene has CDR1 ENHRY and CDR2 SYGVKD. The CDR3 DNA is TGTGCCATCGGGGCGGCAGGGAGTAATGAAAAACTGTTTTTT. This translates into CAIGAAGSNEKLFF.

This chain joins TRBV2 and TRBJ2-7; 7 bases match TRBD2. This CDR3 spans 13 amino acids. V shed 4 bases, J shed 3 bases, and the junction held 3 bases outside the gene matches. From germline, CDR1 is SNHLY and CDR2 FYNNEI. The CDR3 DNA is TGTGCCAGCAGTGGGACTAGTCGCTACGAGCAGTACTTC. Amino acids: CASSGTSRYEQYF.

V is TRBV10-3 and J is TRBJ1-5; D unclear. The CDR3 is made up of 11 amino acids. Trimming shortened V by 6 bases and J by 5 bases, and 5 bases separated the two germline ends. Germline V CDR1 and CDR2: ENHRY, SYGVKD. The CDR3 bases are TGTGCCATCAGCTGGGATCAGCCCCAGCATTTT. This codes for CAISWDQPQHF.

This rearrangement joins TRBV6-5 to TRBJ1-4; D might be TRBD1 (5 bases). This CDR3 is built from 14 residues. Germline V CDR1 and CDR2: MNHEY, SVGAGI. Between the trimmed V and J ends, which lost 6 bases and 3 bases, there was a span of 11 bases. CDR3 sequence reads: CASSQGYSNEKLFF. The CDR3 DNA is TGTGCCAGCAGCCAGGGTTATTCTAATGAAAAACTGTTTTTT.

The chain couples TRBV5-3 to TRBJ2-7; TRBD2 agrees at 7 bases. TRBV5-3 is reported as an ORF; its role is uncertain. V was pared by 3 bases and J by 5 bases, with 17 bases of the junction left unmatched. This CDR3 comprises 17 residues. CDR3 region: CARSCEHPGLSEHEQYF. For the CDR3, the DNA is TGTGCCAGAAGCTGTGAACATCCGGGACTATCGGAACACGAGCAGTACTTC.

In its sample, this clone was seen once. CDR3 DNA sequence: TGTGCCAGCAGGGTCCGGGACAGGAGGTACAATGAGCAGTTCTTC. Protein: CASRVRDRRYNEQFF. The chain links TRBV2 to TRBJ2-1; TRBD1 aligns across 8 bases. Losses at the gene ends were 6 bases for V and 4 bases for J; bases not matched to a gene: 8. CDR1 is SNHLY, CDR2 FYNNEI, per germline. This CDR3 has 15 residues.

The gene calls are TRBV27 and TRBJ2-2; D gene uncertain. With 2 bases removed from V and 0 bases from J, the gap between germline ends came to 10 bases. Germline lookup yields CDR1 MNHEY and CDR2 SMNVEV (reference sequence). CDR3 length: 16 amino acids. CDR3 nucleotide sequence: TGTGCCAGCAGTTTACTGGCAGCCGCGAACACCGGGGAGCTGTTTTTT. It specifies CASSLLAAANTGELFF.

V usage is TRBV19 and J usage is TRBJ2-1; D is possibly TRBD2 (6 bases). V lost 3 bases and J 7 bases, leaving 13 bases between the germline ends. CDR1 is LNHDA, CDR2 SQIVND, per germline (reference sequence). The CDR3 covers 14 residues. For the CDR3, the DNA is TGTGCCAGTAGTATGAGGAGGGAATTGAATGAGCAGTTCTTC. It specifies CASSMRRELNEQFF.

The V and J genes are TRBV30 and TRBJ2-1; the match to TRBD2 covers 7 bases. The V and J ends lost 5 bases and 0 bases, in that order; junction bases with no gene match: 10. Per germline, CDR1 GTSNPN and CDR2 SVGIG (reference sequence). This CDR3 spans 16 amino acids. The CDR3 loop reads CAWALIAGSSYNEQFF. CDR3 sequence (DNA): TGTGCCTGGGCGCTAATAGCGGGCAGCTCCTACAATGAGCAGTTCTTC.

V is TRBV5-4 and J is TRBJ1-2; a weak D match, TRBD1 (5 bases). CDR1 and CDR2 (germline): SGHNT, YYREEE (reference sequence). The CDR3 runs 13 residues. The ends were cut back, 4 bases at V and 5 bases at J, with 12 bases in the middle. As DNA, the CDR3 is TGTGCCAGCAGCCGCGCGGAGGGGTATGGCTACACCTTC. Its translation is CASSRAEGYGYTF.

The rearrangement links TRBV6-5 to TRBJ1-1; TRBD1 might be the D (5 bases). Trimming stripped 5 bases from V and 0 bases from J, with 13 bases between. The CDR3 contains 15 residues. Germline values: CDR1 MNHEY, CDR2 SVGAGI. Here the CDR3 DNA reads TGTGCCAGCAGTAGACAGATCCTCATGAACACTGAAGCTTTCTTT. This gives the protein CASSRQILMNTEAFF.

The V and J genes are TRBV29-1 and TRBJ1-1; D is unclear. The CDR3 contains 15 residues. Germline CDR1 SQVTM, CDR2 ANQGSEA. V was cut by 6 bases and J by 4 bases, with 21 bases left in between. CDR3 protein: CSVYGHRPRGTEAFF. As DNA, the CDR3 is TGCAGCGTCTATGGTCATCGGCCTCGGGGCACTGAAGCTTTCTTT.

This clone was observed a handful of times. This sequence joins TRBV10-1 and TRBJ2-7; the D gene is possibly TRBD2 (5 bases). The CDR3 runs to 14 residues. Trimming shortened V by 2 bases and J by 6 bases, and 14 bases separated the two germline ends. Per the germline V gene, CDR1 is WNHNN and CDR2 is SYGVQD (reference sequence). This CDR3 reads CASSEDLTRTEQYF. CDR3 coding DNA: TGCGCCAGCAGTGAGGACCTTACTAGGACCGAGCAGTACTTC.

The chain couples TRBV7-9 to TRBJ2-2; unclear D gene. The V end lost 5 bases, the J end lost 7 bases, and 17 bases lay between the germline ends. CDR1 is SEHNR, CDR2 FQNEAQ, per germline (reference sequence). The CDR3 is 15 residues long. CDR3 nucleotides: TGTGCCAGCAGCCCAAAGGTATCCTCCGGCGGGGAGCTGTTTTTT. As protein: CASSPKVSSGGELFF.

The genes are TRBV3-1 (or the pseudogene TRBV3-2) and TRBJ2-1; perhaps TRBD1 as D (5 bases). The V end was cut by 0 bases, the J end by 4 bases, with 13 bases between. This CDR3 contains 16 residues. The germline V gene has CDR1 LGHDT and CDR2 YNNKEL (reference sequence). The CDR3 reads CASSQDFSGPYNEQFF. DNA of the CDR3: TGTGCCAGCAGCCAAGATTTTTCAGGGCCTTACAATGAGCAGTTCTTC.

This chain connects TRBV6-5 to TRBJ1-5, with D unresolved. Germline V gene lookup returns CDR1 MNHEY and CDR2 SVGAGI. Trimming removed 5 bases from V and 0 bases from J, with 8 bases in between. CDR3 length equals 14 residues. The CDR3 protein is CASSRRDSNQPQHF. The CDR3 DNA is TGTGCCAGCAGTAGGCGTGATAGCAATCAGCCCCAGCATTTT.

J is TRBJ1-4 and V is TRBV10-3, with 8 bases that match TRBD1. Germline CDR1 ENHRY, CDR2 SYGVKD. The V gene end was trimmed by 6 bases and the J gene end by 0 bases; junction bases not matched to a gene: 3. The CDR3 runs to 15 residues. CDR3 nucleotide sequence: TGTGCCATCAGACGGGGACAGGCAACTAATGAAAAACTGTTTTTT. This translates into CAIRRGQATNEKLFF.

The rearrangement joins TRBV9 to TRBJ1-3; no clear D. Trimming cost V 4 bases and J 0 bases, with 20 bases left between them. The germline V gene encodes CDR1 SGDLS and CDR2 YYNGEE. CDR3 length: 18 residues. For the CDR3, the DNA is TGTGCCAGCAGCCCGTACGAGAGGGCAAAGACCTCTGGAAACACCATATATTTT. This gives the protein CASSPYERAKTSGNTIYF. Together with reference TRBV9 and TRBJ1-3, the CDR3 gives the full variable domain: DSGVTQTPKHLITATGQRVTLRCSPRSGDLSVYWYQQSLDQGLQFLIQYYNGEERAKGNILERFSAQQFPDLHSELNLSSLELGDSALYFCASSPYERAKTSGNTIYFGEGSWLTVV.

Remarks on this clone: At the DNA level, this CDR3 is encoded by other sequences in the same sample as well. The chain links TRBV9 to TRBJ2-5; 11 positions match TRBD2. The CDR3 totals 15 residues. The ends lost 2 bases at V and 5 bases at J; junction bases unmatched: 5. Germline CDR1 reads SGDLS; CDR2 reads YYNGEE. In DNA, the CDR3 is TGTGCCAGCAGCGTTAGCGGGAGGGCCTCGGAGACCCAGTACTTC. Translated: CASSVSGRASETQYF.

This clone was observed a single time. The gene calls are TRBV10-1 and TRBJ1-6; no clear D gene. V shed 2 bases and J shed 3 bases, with 11 bases lying between them. CDR3 length: 16 residues. Germline V gene data show CDR1 as WNHNN and CDR2 as SYGVQD (reference sequence). The CDR3 DNA sequence: TGCGCCAGCAGTGAGCGGGGTAGCGACTATAATTCACCCCTCCACTTT. It is translated as CASSERGSDYNSPLHF.